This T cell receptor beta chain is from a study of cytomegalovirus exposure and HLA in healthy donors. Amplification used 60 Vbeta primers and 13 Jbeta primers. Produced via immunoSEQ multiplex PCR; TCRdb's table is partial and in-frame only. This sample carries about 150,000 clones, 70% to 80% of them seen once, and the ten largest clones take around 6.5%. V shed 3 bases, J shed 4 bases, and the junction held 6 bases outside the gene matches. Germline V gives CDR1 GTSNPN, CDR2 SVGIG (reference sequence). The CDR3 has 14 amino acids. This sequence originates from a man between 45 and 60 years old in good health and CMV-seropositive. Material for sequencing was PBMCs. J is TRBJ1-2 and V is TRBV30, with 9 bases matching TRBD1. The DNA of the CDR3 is TGTGCCTGGAGCGCAACAGGGGGCTCCTATGGCTACACCTTC. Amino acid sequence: CAWSATGGSYGYTF.